The 14 T cell receptor beta chains given below trace back to one sample, sequenced in a study of cytomegalovirus exposure and HLA in healthy donors. With 60 Vbeta and 13 Jbeta primers, the PCR was carried out. The table came from immunoSEQ multiplex PCR; TCRdb's copy has only in-frame clones and leaves some out. The data show 200,000 to 250,000 clones, with 82% seen just once and over 0.5% held by the top ten. Sequencing input: PBMCs. The receptors derive from a woman in her 40s in good health and CMV-seronegative.

The chain links TRBV10-3 to TRBJ1-1, with unresolved D. This CDR3 contains 11 residues. Trimming left V 2 bases short and J 8 bases short, with 6 bases between. Looked up from germline, CDR1 is ENHRY and CDR2 is SYGVKD. The CDR3: CAISETGEAFF. The CDR3 region has the DNA TGTGCCATCAGTGAGACGGGGGAAGCTTTCTTT.

The chain couples TRBV6-1 to TRBJ2-5; 8 nucleotides match TRBD1. The CDR3 has 14 residues. V trimming: 6 bases; J trimming: 4 bases; junction bases outside the gene matches: 7. Per the germline V gene, CDR1 is MNHNS and CDR2 is SASEGT. The CDR3 loop reads CASSLGQGGETQYF. CDR3 nucleotide sequence: TGTGCCAGCAGCCTTGGACAGGGAGGAGAGACCCAGTACTTC.

The rearrangement uses TRBV10-3 and TRBJ1-4, with 8 bases identical to TRBD1. Germline loops: CDR1 ENHRY, CDR2 SYGVKD. CDR3 size: 15 residues. Trimming at V came to 5 bases and at J to 3 bases, leaving 5 bases not matched to a gene. The CDR3: CAISLRQGPNEKLFF. In DNA, the CDR3 is TGTGCCATCAGTTTGAGACAGGGGCCTAATGAAAAACTGTTTTTT.

The genes are TRBV27 and TRBJ2-5; tentatively, D is TRBD1 (5 bases). Germline-derived CDR1 and CDR2 are MNHEY and SMNVEV (reference sequence). The CDR3 is made up of 14 amino acids. Between the trimmed V and J ends, which lost 10 bases and 5 bases, there was a span of 20 bases. CDR3: CATSWGQPPETQYF. The CDR3 DNA reads TGTGCCACCTCCTGGGGCCAGCCCCCCGAGACCCAGTACTTC.

V is TRBV2 and J is TRBJ2-3; D call uncertain. Trimming pared 6 bases from V and 2 bases from J, leaving 9 bases between. Germline values: CDR1 SNHLY, CDR2 FYNNEI. This CDR3 region has 13 residues. In nucleotides, the CDR3 is TGTGCCAGCAGCACCGGTTACACAGATACGCAGTATTTT. Residues: CASSTGYTDTQYF.

The chain combines TRBV5-1 with TRBJ1-2; D might be TRBD1 (5 bases). V gave up 3 bases and J gave up 4 bases, with 13 bases separating them. The CDR3 sequence is 14 residues long. Germline values: CDR1 SGHRS, CDR2 YFSETQ. CDR3 nucleotide sequence: TGCGCCAGCAGCTCAACGACAGCGATCTATGGCTACACCTTC. Protein sequence: CASSSTTAIYGYTF.

The chain employs TRBV5-1 and TRBJ1-4; possibly TRBD1 for D (6 bases). CDR3 size: 15 residues. The germline V gene encodes CDR1 SGHRS and CDR2 YFSETQ. V shed 2 bases and J shed 4 bases, with 12 bases lying between them. CDR3 coding DNA: TGCGCCAGCAGCTTTAACAGGGTTGGTAATGAAAAACTGTTTTTT. As protein: CASSFNRVGNEKLFF.

The chain employs TRBV9 and TRBJ2-2, with D possibly matching TRBD1 (5 bases). This CDR3 comprises 13 residues. V lost 4 bases and J lost 7, with 11 bases in between. Germline values: CDR1 SGDLS, CDR2 YYNGEE. The CDR3 DNA sequence: TGTGCCAGCAGCCAGATAGGGGTCGGGGAGCTGTTTTTT. It translates to CASSQIGVGELFF.

A single count supports this clone. The J gene is TRBJ2-3, the V gene TRBV13; the D is unclear. The CDR3 covers 15 residues. Per germline, CDR1 PRHDT and CDR2 FYEKMQ (reference sequence). The V end was cut by 3 bases, the J end by 4 bases, with 14 bases between. CDR3 amino acids: CASSFRNSRPDTQYF. CDR3 nucleotide sequence: TGTGCCAGCAGCTTTAGGAATAGCCGACCAGATACGCAGTATTTT.

This clone turned up a few times. The rearrangement links TRBV4-1 to TRBJ2-6, with D possibly matching TRBD1 (6 bases). The V gene lost 1 base and the J gene lost 12 bases, with 10 bases spanning the gap. CDR1 MGHRA and CDR2 YSYEKL come from the germline V gene. The CDR3 is 13 amino acids. The CDR3: CASSQVTGSVLTF. The CDR3 DNA follows: TGCGCCAGCAGCCAAGTGACAGGCTCCGTCCTGACTTTC.

The rearrangement uses TRBV7-3 and TRBJ1-1, with 8 bases that match TRBD1. This CDR3 is 16 amino acids long. Germline CDR1 reads SGHTA; CDR2 reads FQGTGA. The trim removed 2 bases at V and 6 bases at J, leaving 11 bases unmatched. CDR3 in DNA: TGTGCCAGCAGCTTATCCCCCCAGGGGGCGAGTGCTGAAGCTTTCTTT. It specifies CASSLSPQGASAEAFF.

The rearrangement uses TRBV7-8 and TRBJ1-4; 8 bases match TRBD1. Unmatched junction bases numbered 6, after V lost 5 bases and J lost 4 bases. This CDR3 has 15 amino acids. CDR1 and CDR2 (germline): SGHVS, FQNEAQ. CDR3 region: CASSQPTGVNEKLFF. Written as DNA, the CDR3 is TGTGCCAGCAGCCAACCGACAGGGGTTAATGAAAAACTGTTTTTT.

The chain couples TRBV5-1 to TRBJ2-5; 11 nucleotides match TRBD2. The CDR3 runs to 15 residues. The germline gives CDR1 SGHRS, CDR2 YFSETQ. Unmatched junction bases numbered 6, after V lost 3 bases and J lost 5 bases. The CDR3 DNA reads as TGCGCCAGCAGCTCCGGGACTAGCGGCGCGGAGACCCAGTACTTC. Its protein product is CASSSGTSGAETQYF.

This clone was counted between two and nine times. This chain joins TRBV5-1 and TRBJ1-1, with 7 bases aligning to TRBD1. The length of the CDR3 is 15 residues. The V segment lost 2 bases and the J segment 3 bases; nucleotides outside the gene matches: 7. Germline CDR1 SGHRS, CDR2 YFSETQ. The CDR3: CASSLVPGGYTEAFF. The CDR3 nucleotides read TGCGCCAGCAGCTTAGTCCCAGGGGGTTACACTGAAGCTTTCTTT.